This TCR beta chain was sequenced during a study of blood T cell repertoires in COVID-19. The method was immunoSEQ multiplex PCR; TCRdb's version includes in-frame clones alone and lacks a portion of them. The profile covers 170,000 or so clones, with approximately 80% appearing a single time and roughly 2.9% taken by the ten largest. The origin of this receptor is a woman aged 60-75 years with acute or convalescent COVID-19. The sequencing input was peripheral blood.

The CDR3 region has the DNA TGTGCCAGCAGCTCCAGGGGACAGTTATCTGGGGCCAACGTCCTGACTTTC. Its protein product is CASSSRGQLSGANVLTF. The rearrangement joins TRBV7-2 to TRBJ2-6; 7 nucleotides match TRBD1. The V segment lost 4 bases and the J segment 1 base; nucleotides outside the gene matches: 7. This CDR3 is 17 amino acids long. CDR1 and CDR2 from the germline V gene are SGHTA and FQGNSA. Drawing the rest from reference TRBV7-2 and TRBJ2-6, the complete variable domain is GAGVSQSPSNKVTEKGKDVELRCDPISGHTALYWYRQSLGQGLEFLIYFQGNSAPDKSGLPSDRFSAERTGGSVSTLTIQRTQQEDSAVYLCASSSRGQLSGANVLTFGAGSRLTVL.